This TCR beta chain came from a study of T cells after yellow fever vaccination. Background on the study: It was SMART-Seq v4 Ultra Low Input that prepared the fractions with low cell numbers.

Only a few counts were recorded for this clonotype. The antigen is undetermined. The study made its TCR cDNA through 5'RACE template switching. That step introduced a universal primer site along with UMIs. TCRdb passed the 5' RACE reads through MiXCR, listing each CDR3 protein once. The repertoire holds approximately 160,000 distinct CDR3 sequences, with around 9.3% as singletons. Overall study findings and caveats: CD4 and CD8 compartments shared a small share of clonotypes. Compared with primary, the secondary response was weaker and peaked at day 5, not 15.

Germline CDR1 is SEHNR and CDR2 is FQNEAQ (reference sequence). The length of the CDR3 is 15 residues. The V segment lost 5 bases and the J segment 1 base; nucleotides outside the gene matches: 6. This rearrangement joins TRBV7-9 to TRBJ2-3; 7 positions agree with TRBD1. The sequence derives from a man in his late teens or twenties who received the YFV17D yellow fever vaccine. The sequences come from CD8+ T cells sorted from PBMCs, collected 45 days after the yellow fever booster vaccination. CDR3 bases: TGTGCCAGCAGCCCCCGGACAGGCGGCACAGATACGCAGTATTTT. Protein product: CASSPRTGGTDTQYF.